This T cell receptor beta chain was recorded in a study of blood T cells in healthy people across ages. Germline V gene lookup returns CDR1 DFQATT and CDR2 SNEGSKA (reference sequence). This CDR3 comprises 13 residues. V dropped 6 bases and J dropped 1 base, with 12 bases sitting between them. This clonotype was detected only a few times. Antigen specificity is unknown. Study outcomes and limitations: In long-lived donors, naive CD4+ cell counts and diversity exceeded those of aged donors.

Next came a second PCR, run for about 6 to 12 cycles, which used a sample-barcoded 5' primer along with a J-beta primer mix. A single record per CDR3 protein comes from TCRdb applying MiXCR to the 5' RACE reads. This sample has around 1,900,000 distinct CDR3 sequences, with about two fifths found just once. The receptor was derived from a human donor in good health. The gene calls are TRBV20-1 and TRBJ1-2; D is unresolved. Sequences were obtained from blood. Here the CDR3 reads CSAPASDNYGYTF. The CDR3 bases are TGCAGTGCCCCTGCCAGTGATAACTATGGCTACACCTTC.